The rows below give T cell receptor beta chains drawn from one sample of a study of identifying expanded T cells in peripheral blood. The repertoire was sequenced with immunoSEQ multiplex PCR; TCRdb's copy has only in-frame clones and lacks some. Altogether 100,000 to 110,000 clones are present, roughly 88% being singletons, with the ten largest covering less than 7%. The source material was blood. Receptor source: a person aged 18 to 75 in good health. Each CDR3 is given with its conserved first and last residue. The order of the fields is CDR3 DNA, CDR3 protein, J gene, V gene, clone size, D gene. A D gene is named only where the DNA matches it firmly. Rows give clone size only sometimes, using once, few, many, or a class for an expanded clone.

TGTGCCAGCAGGCGCAGTCCTAACTATGGCTACACCTTC | CASRRSPNYGYTF | TRBJ1-2 | TRBV6-5 | few | -
TGTGCCAGCAGCTTAGTTACCCAAGAGACCCAGTACTTC | CASSLVTQETQYF | TRBJ2-5 | TRBV7-9 | - | -
TGTGCCAGCAGTGAAAATCAGGGAGAGGGTAGGCCCCAGCATTTT | CASSENQGEGRPQHF | TRBJ1-5 | TRBV6-1 | - | -
TGTGCCAGCAGGGAGGAAAAACTGTTTTTT | CASREEKLFF | TRBJ1-4 | TRBV28 | - | -
TGTGCCAGCAGTGGGGACAGTCTTGGGGCCAACGTCCTGACTTTC | CASSGDSLGANVLTF | TRBJ2-6 | TRBV6-5 | - | TRBD1
TGTGCCAGCAGCTTACGGACCCCCTTGGGGAGTCAGCCCCAGCATTTT | CASSLRTPLGSQPQHF | TRBJ1-5 | TRBV5-4 | once | -
TGTGCCACCAGCAGAGAACCGGACAGGGGCTTCATAGATACGCAGTATTTT | CATSREPDRGFIDTQYF | TRBJ2-3 | TRBV15 | - | TRBD1
TGCGCCAGCAGCCAAGGGACAGGAATCGGAAACACCATATATTTT | CASSQGTGIGNTIYF | TRBJ1-3 | TRBV4-1 | - | TRBD1
TGTGCCAGCAGCTTGGACAGCCATCTGGGGAATGAGCAGTTCTTC | CASSLDSHLGNEQFF | TRBJ2-1 | TRBV2 | - | -
TGCGCCAGCAGTGAGTCGTTTCTCGCCGAGCAGTACTTC | CASSESFLAEQYF | TRBJ2-7 | TRBV10-1 | - | -
TGTGCCAGCAGCGTAGCCCTCCTCGGACTAGATTCGGCAGATACGCAGTATTTT | CASSVALLGLDSADTQYF | TRBJ2-3 | TRBV9 | - | TRBD2
TGTGCCAGCAGTTACTCGATAGGGGGTGGCTACACCTTC | CASSYSIGGGYTF | TRBJ1-2 | TRBV6-5 | - | -
TGTGCCAGCAGCCCGAGACAGGGGGCGGGGGATGAGCAGTTCTTC | CASSPRQGAGDEQFF | TRBJ2-1 | TRBV7-2 | - | TRBD1
TGTGCCAGCAGCGGTAGGGACATTGGGAACACTGAAGCTTTCTTT | CASSGRDIGNTEAFF | TRBJ1-1 | TRBV5-4 | - | -
TGTGCCAGCTCACCAAGGCAAGAACCCTCTGGAAACACCATATATTTT | CASSPRQEPSGNTIYF | TRBJ1-3 | TRBV18 | - | -
TGTGCCAGCTCACCATTTCCGGGACAGAGCTCCTACGAGCAGTACTTC | CASSPFPGQSSYEQYF | TRBJ2-7 | TRBV18 | few | TRBD1
TGTGCCAGCAGTGACTCGGACAGGGGTAGAAGTGAGCAGTTCTTC | CASSDSDRGRSEQFF | TRBJ2-1 | TRBV6-4 | few | TRBD1
TGTGCCAGCAGCCCGGGGGGGGGACGCTCCTACGAGCAGTACTTC | CASSPGGGRSYEQYF | TRBJ2-7 | TRBV7-9 | - | TRBD2
TGTGCCAGCAGCGATCAGGACGGGCGCTCTGGAAACACCATATATTTT | CASSDQDGRSGNTIYF | TRBJ1-3 | TRBV2 | - | -
TGTGCCAGCAGCTCGCAGGGTTTTGAAGCTTTCTTT | CASSSQGFEAFF | TRBJ1-1 | TRBV7-6 | - | -
TGTGCCAGCACCTACAGGGGAATATACACTGAAGCTTTCTTT | CASTYRGIYTEAFF | TRBJ1-1 | TRBV6-5 | once | TRBD1
TGCGCCAGCAGCTTGGCGACTAGCTCACAAGAGACCCAGTACTTC | CASSLATSSQETQYF | TRBJ2-5 | TRBV5-1 | - | TRBD2
TGTGCCAGCAGTTACTCGTATAGCGGGAGTAGAGATACGCAGTATTTT | CASSYSYSGSRDTQYF | TRBJ2-3 | TRBV6-5 | once | TRBD2
TGTGCCAGCAGCTTGAATTGGAATCAGCCCCAGCATTTT | CASSLNWNQPQHF | TRBJ1-5 | TRBV7-2 | - | -
TGTGCCAGCAGCTTAAACTACGGGGGAAATCAGCCCCAGCATTTT | CASSLNYGGNQPQHF | TRBJ1-5 | TRBV7-9 | - | -
TGCGCCAGCAGCTTCGACAGGGACTATGGCTACACCTTC | CASSFDRDYGYTF | TRBJ1-2 | TRBV5-1 | few | TRBD1
TGTGCTAGTGGTTTGGTAGGGGTGGTGGGGGGTCTCAGTACTAACTATGGCTACACCTTC | CASGLVGVVGGLSTNYGYTF | TRBJ1-2 | TRBV12-5 | - | -
TGTGCCAGCTCACCCTCGGACAGCCCATTTTCCTATGGCTACACCTTC | CASSPSDSPFSYGYTF | TRBJ1-2 | TRBV18 | - | -
TGTGCCAGCAAGCCGCCGTTATCGAATCAGCCCCAGCATTTT | CASKPPLSNQPQHF | TRBJ1-5 | TRBV28 | - | -
TGTGCCAGTAGTCTCCAGGGTTTCCCCCAACATCAGCCCCAGCATTTT | CASSLQGFPQHQPQHF | TRBJ1-5 | TRBV19 | - | -
TGCGCCAGCAGCCCACGACTAGCGGGGGGGCCGGGGAATGAGCAGTTCTTC | CASSPRLAGGPGNEQFF | TRBJ2-1 | TRBV5-1 | - | TRBD2
TGTGCCAGCAGTCCGGCCGGGGTTGGCTACACCTTC | CASSPAGVGYTF | TRBJ1-2 | TRBV2 | - | -
TGTGCCAGCAGCCGTTTAGCGGGGGGGAGCACAGATACGCAGTATTTT | CASSRLAGGSTDTQYF | TRBJ2-3 | TRBV4-2 | few | TRBD2
TGTGCCAGCAGCTACAGGGCAACCTACGAGCAGTACTTC | CASSYRATYEQYF | TRBJ2-7 | TRBV5-4 | - | -
TGTGCCAGCTCATCATTCCGCGAGCAGTTCTTC | CASSSFREQFF | TRBJ2-1 | TRBV7-2 | once | -
TGTGCCAGCAGCTTGGGTATACAGGGGGCAGATACGCAGTATTTT | CASSLGIQGADTQYF | TRBJ2-3 | TRBV5-5 | - | TRBD1
TGTGCCAGTAGTGGGACCGGGGGGCCTGGAAACACCATATATTTT | CASSGTGGPGNTIYF | TRBJ1-3 | TRBV19 | - | -
TGTGCCAGCAGCTTAGAGACAGGGCGGAATGAAAAACTGTTTTTT | CASSLETGRNEKLFF | TRBJ1-4 | TRBV7-2 | - | TRBD1
TGTGCCAGCAGTGTTGGCGGGGGTTACAATGAGCAGTTCTTC | CASSVGGGYNEQFF | TRBJ2-1 | TRBV2 | - | TRBD2
TGCGCCAGCAGCTTGAATAGTGCGGGCAGGGGGAGAGGCGGCACTGAAGCTTTCTTT | CASSLNSAGRGRGGTEAFF | TRBJ1-1 | TRBV5-1 | - | TRBD1
TGTGCCAGTAGTAAGGACAGGAGCTCCTACAATGAGCAGTTCTTC | CASSKDRSSYNEQFF | TRBJ2-1 | TRBV19 | - | TRBD1
TGTGCCAGCAGTGAGACTAGCGGGAGAGGCACAGATACGCAGTATTTT | CASSETSGRGTDTQYF | TRBJ2-3 | TRBV6-4 | medium-sized | TRBD2
TGTGCCATCGCTCCCTTTAGCGGGACAGGGGAGTGGTACTACGGGGGCTACACCTTC | CAIAPFSGTGEWYYGGYTF | TRBJ1-2 | TRBV10-3 | - | TRBD1
TGCGCCAGCAGCGCTACAGGGGACACTGAAGCTTTCTTT | CASSATGDTEAFF | TRBJ1-1 | TRBV5-1 | - | TRBD1
TGTGCCAGCAGTTTAGGGACTAGCGGGGGGAATGAGCAGTTCTTC | CASSLGTSGGNEQFF | TRBJ2-1 | TRBV6-6 | - | TRBD2
TGTGCCAGCAGCTTGGCCCAGGCCCTAAGAATGAACACTGAAGCTTTCTTT | CASSLAQALRMNTEAFF | TRBJ1-1 | TRBV5-4 | - | -
TGTGCCAGCAGCTTAGGAGTCCGGGGCGAGCAGTTCTTC | CASSLGVRGEQFF | TRBJ2-1 | TRBV7-9 | - | -
TGTGCCAGCGGGGCGGACAATGAGCAGTTCTTC | CASGADNEQFF | TRBJ2-1 | TRBV6-6 | - | -
TGTGCCATCAGTGGGAGTGTGGGGGCTAATTCACCCCTCCACTTT | CAISGSVGANSPLHF | TRBJ1-6 | TRBV10-3 | - | -
TGTGCCACTGGGACAGAGACAAACACCGGGGAGCTGTTTTTT | CATGTETNTGELFF | TRBJ2-2 | TRBV5-4 | - | TRBD1
TGTGCCAGTAGTAGGGGCCAGAACTACAATGAGCAGTTCTTC | CASSRGQNYNEQFF | TRBJ2-1 | TRBV19 | - | -
TGTGCCAGCAGCTCTACAGGGGGGCGGGCTTTCTTT | CASSSTGGRAFF | TRBJ1-1 | TRBV7-9 | - | TRBD1
TGTGCCAGCAGCTTAGACAGTAGCTCCTACAATGAGCAGTTCTTC | CASSLDSSSYNEQFF | TRBJ2-1 | TRBV7-2 | few | -
TGTGCCAGCAGCCGAAACATGGAGAATGAGCAGTTCTTC | CASSRNMENEQFF | TRBJ2-1 | TRBV7-2 | once | -
TGTGCCATCAGTGACCCGGACTACGAGAATACGCAGTATTTT | CAISDPDYENTQYF | TRBJ2-3 | TRBV10-3 | - | -